This T cell receptor beta chain stems from a study of blood T cell repertoires in COVID-19. CDR1 is SQVTM, CDR2 ANQGSEA, per germline. The J segment lost 6 bases and the V segment lost 4 bases, leaving 8 bases of the junction unmatched. This CDR3 region has 13 residues. Recovered Cohort 3 donors showed two negative PCRs, clearance, or symptom resolution. Original data processing: Amplification from reference gene primers served as the basis for estimated nucleated cell counts. Clones were sequenced by immunoSEQ multiplex PCR, and TCRdb holds only the in-frame ones, with some missing. V and J calls and clone size are copied from that table; D and trimming were computed from the DNA. The sample contains fewer than 400,000 clones, roughly 87% of which appear only once.

This TCR was sampled from a woman younger than 30 who had recovered from COVID-19. Sequencing used PBMCs or T cells enriched from blood (not recorded which). V is TRBV29-1 and J is TRBJ2-7, with 8 bases aligning to TRBD1. The CDR3 region is CSVVTGGMGEQYF. The CDR3 DNA reads as TGCAGCGTTGTCACAGGGGGTATGGGCGAGCAGTACTTC.